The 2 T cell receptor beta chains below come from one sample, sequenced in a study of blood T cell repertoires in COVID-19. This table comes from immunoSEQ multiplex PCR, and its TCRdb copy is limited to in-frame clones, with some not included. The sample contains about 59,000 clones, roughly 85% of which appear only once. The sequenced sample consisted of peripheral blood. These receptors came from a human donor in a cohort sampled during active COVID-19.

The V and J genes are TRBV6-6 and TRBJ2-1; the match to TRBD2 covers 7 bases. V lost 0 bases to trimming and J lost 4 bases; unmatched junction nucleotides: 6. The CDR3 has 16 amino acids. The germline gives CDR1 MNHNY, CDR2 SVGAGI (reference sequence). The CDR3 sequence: CASSYSPAGKYNEQFF. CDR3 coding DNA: TGTGCCAGCAGTTACTCCCCAGCGGGGAAATACAATGAGCAGTTCTTC.

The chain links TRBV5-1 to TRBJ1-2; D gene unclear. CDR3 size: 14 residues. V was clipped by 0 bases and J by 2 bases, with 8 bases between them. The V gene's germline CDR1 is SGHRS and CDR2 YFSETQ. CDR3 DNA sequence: TGCGCCAGCAGCTTGGACCGCGAGAACTATGGCTACACCTTC. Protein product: CASSLDRENYGYTF.